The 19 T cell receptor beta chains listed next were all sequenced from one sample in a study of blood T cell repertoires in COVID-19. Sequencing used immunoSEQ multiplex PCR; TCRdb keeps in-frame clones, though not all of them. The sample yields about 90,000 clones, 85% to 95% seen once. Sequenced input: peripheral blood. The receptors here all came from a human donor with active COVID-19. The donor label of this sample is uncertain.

CDR3 sequence (DNA): TGTGCCAGCAGAGCTACCGGGACAGGGGGTGCTTTCTTT. It encodes CASRATGTGGAFF. The chain employs TRBV5-6 and TRBJ1-1, with TRBD1 identical over 11 bases. This CDR3 region has 13 residues. J gave up 11 bases and V 5 bases, and 8 bases lay outside the gene matches. CDR1 is SGHDT, CDR2 YYEEEE, per germline.

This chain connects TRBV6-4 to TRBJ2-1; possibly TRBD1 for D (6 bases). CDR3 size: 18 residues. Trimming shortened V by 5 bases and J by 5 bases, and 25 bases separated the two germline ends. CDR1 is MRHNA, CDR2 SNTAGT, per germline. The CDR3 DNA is TGTGCCAGCAGTAGGTTTTGGTCAGGGGAAGAGAAAAACAATGAGCAGTTCTTC. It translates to CASSRFWSGEEKNNEQFF.

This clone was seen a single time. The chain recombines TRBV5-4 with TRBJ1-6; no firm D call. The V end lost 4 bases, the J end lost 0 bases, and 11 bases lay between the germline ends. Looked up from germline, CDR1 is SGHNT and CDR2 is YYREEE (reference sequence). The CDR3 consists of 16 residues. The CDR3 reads CASSPSRSSYNSPLHF. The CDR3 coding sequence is TGTGCCAGCAGCCCGTCCCGGAGCTCCTATAATTCACCCCTCCACTTT.

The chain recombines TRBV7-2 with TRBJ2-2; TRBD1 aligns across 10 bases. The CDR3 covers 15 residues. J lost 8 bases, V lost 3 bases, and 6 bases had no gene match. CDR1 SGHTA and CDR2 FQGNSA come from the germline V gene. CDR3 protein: CASSFGTGATGELFF. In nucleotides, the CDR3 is TGTGCCAGCAGCTTCGGGACAGGGGCAACAGGGGAGCTGTTTTTT. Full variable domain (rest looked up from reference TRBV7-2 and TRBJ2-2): GAGVSQSPSNKVTEKGKDVELRCDPISGHTALYWYRQSLGQGLEFLIYFQGNSAPDKSGLPSDRFSAERTGGSVSTLTIQRTQQEDSAVYLCASSFGTGATGELFFGEGSRLTVL.

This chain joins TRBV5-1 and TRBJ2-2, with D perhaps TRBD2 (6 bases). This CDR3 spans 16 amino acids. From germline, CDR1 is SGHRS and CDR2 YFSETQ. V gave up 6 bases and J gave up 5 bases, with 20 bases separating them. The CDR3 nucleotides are TGCGCCAGCACCGGGGTAACGCGGGGCGAGACCGGGGAGCTGTTTTTT. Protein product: CASTGVTRGETGELFF. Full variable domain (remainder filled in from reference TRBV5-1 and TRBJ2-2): KAGVTQTPRYLIKTRGQQVTLSCSPISGHRSVSWYQQTPGQGLQFLFEYFSETQRNKGNFPGRFSGRQFSNSRSEMNVSTLELGDSALYLCASTGVTRGETGELFFGEGSRLTVL.

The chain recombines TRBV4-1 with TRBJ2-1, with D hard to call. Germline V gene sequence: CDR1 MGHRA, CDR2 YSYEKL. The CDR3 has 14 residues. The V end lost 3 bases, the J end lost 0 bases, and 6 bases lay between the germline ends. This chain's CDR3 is CASSQPSSYNEQFF. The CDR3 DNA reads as TGCGCCAGCAGCCAGCCGAGCTCCTACAATGAGCAGTTCTTC.

The CDR3 nucleotides are TGTGCCAGCATGACAGAGACTTTATCGGAGCAGTACTTC. Protein sequence: CASMTETLSEQYF. The chain is built from TRBV2 and TRBJ2-7; maybe TRBD1 (5 bases). Germline lookup yields CDR1 SNHLY and CDR2 FYNNEI. The CDR3 has 13 residues. The V end was cut by 7 bases, the J end by 7 bases, with 17 bases between.

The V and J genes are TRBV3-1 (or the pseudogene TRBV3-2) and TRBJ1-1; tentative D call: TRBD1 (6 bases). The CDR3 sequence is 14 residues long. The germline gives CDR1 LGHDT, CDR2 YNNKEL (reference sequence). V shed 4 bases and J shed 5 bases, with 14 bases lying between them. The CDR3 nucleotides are TGTGCCAGCAGCCCTCACAGGGATGGGACTGAAGCTTTCTTT. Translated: CASSPHRDGTEAFF.

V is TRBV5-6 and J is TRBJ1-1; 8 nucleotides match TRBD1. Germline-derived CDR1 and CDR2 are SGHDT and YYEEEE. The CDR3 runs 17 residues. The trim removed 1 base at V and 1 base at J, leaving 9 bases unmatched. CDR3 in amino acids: CASSLFRGLKENTEAFF. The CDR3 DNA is TGTGCCAGCAGCTTGTTCAGGGGGCTTAAAGAGAACACTGAAGCTTTCTTT.

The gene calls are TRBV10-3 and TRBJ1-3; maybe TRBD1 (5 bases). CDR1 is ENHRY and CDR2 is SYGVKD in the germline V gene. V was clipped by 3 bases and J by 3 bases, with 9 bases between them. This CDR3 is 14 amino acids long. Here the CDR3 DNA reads TGTGCCATCAGTGATGGGGGGTTTGGAAACACCATATATTTT. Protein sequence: CAISDGGFGNTIYF.

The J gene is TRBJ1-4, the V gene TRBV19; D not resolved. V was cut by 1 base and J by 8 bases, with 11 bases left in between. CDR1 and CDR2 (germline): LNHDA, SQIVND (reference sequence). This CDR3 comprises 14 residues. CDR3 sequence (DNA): TGTGCCAGTAGTATAGTAGAGGGCCGAGAAAAACTGTTTTTT. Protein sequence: CASSIVEGREKLFF.

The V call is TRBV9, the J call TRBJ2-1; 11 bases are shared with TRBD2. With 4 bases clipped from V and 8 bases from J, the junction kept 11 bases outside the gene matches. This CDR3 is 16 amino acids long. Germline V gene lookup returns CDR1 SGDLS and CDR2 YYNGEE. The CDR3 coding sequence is TGTGCCAGCAGCCAACCTCGACTAGCGGGGTTTGATGAGCAGTTCTTC. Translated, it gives CASSQPRLAGFDEQFF.

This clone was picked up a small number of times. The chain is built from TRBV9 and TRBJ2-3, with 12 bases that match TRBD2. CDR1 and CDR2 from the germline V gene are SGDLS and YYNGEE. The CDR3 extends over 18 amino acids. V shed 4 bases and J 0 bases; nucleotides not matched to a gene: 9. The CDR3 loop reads CASSSGLAGSSSTDTQYF. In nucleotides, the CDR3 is TGTGCCAGCAGCTCCGGACTAGCGGGGAGCTCTAGCACAGATACGCAGTATTTT.

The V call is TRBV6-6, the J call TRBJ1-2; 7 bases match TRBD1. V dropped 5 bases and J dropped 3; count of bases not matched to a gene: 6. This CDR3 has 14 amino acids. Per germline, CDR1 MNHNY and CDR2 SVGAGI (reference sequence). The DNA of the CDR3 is TGTGCCAGCAGTCGAAGTACAGGGGACTATGGCTACACCTTC. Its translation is CASSRSTGDYGYTF.

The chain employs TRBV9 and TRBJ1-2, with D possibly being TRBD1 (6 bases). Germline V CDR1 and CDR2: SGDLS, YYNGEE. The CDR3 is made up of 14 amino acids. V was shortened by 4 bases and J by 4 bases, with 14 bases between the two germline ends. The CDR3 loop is CASSSPGGGYGYTF. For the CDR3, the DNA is TGTGCCAGCAGCTCCCCTGGGGGCGGCTATGGCTACACCTTC.

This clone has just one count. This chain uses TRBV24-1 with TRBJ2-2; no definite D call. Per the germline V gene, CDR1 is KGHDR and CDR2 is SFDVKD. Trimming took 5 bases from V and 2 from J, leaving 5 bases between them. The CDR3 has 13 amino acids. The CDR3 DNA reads TGTGCCACCAGTGTTCTTAACACCGGGGAGCTGTTTTTT. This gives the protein CATSVLNTGELFF.

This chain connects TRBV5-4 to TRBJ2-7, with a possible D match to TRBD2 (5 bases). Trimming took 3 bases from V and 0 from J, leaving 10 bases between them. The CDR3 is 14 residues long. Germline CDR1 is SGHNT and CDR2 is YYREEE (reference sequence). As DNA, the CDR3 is TGTGCCAGCAGCTCCATAGGGAGCTCCTACGAGCAGTACTTC. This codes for CASSSIGSSYEQYF.

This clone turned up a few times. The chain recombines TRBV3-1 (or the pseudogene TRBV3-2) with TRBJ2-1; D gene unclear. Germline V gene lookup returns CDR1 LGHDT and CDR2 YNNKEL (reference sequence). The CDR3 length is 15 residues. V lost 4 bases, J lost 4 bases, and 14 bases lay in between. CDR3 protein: CASSLSLGTYNEQFF. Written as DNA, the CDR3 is TGTGCCAGCAGCCTATCGCTGGGCACGTACAATGAGCAGTTCTTC.

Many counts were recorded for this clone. As DNA, the CDR3 is TGTGCCAGCAGTGAAAGGACAGGGGGCACAGATACGCAGTATTTT. It is translated as CASSERTGGTDTQYF. The chain couples TRBV6-4 to TRBJ2-3; 9 positions agree with TRBD1. The CDR3 loop spans 15 amino acids. Germline CDR1 and CDR2: MRHNA and SNTAGT. Unmatched junction bases numbered 2, after V lost 3 bases and J lost 1 base.